One sample yielded the 3 T cell receptor beta chains listed below, sequenced in a study of blood T cell repertoires in COVID-19. Generated by immunoSEQ multiplex PCR, the TCRdb table keeps only in-frame clones and is missing some. This table holds 150,000 to 200,000 clones, over 65% found once. The specimen sequenced was peripheral blood. The receptors were sampled from a woman of 80 years or more with acute or convalescent COVID-19.

The chain links TRBV3-1 (or the pseudogene TRBV3-2) to TRBJ1-1; D uncertain. Germline V CDR1 and CDR2: LGHDT, YNNKEL (reference sequence). V dropped 2 bases and J dropped 6 bases, with 7 bases sitting between them. The CDR3 contains 12 residues. The CDR3 here is CASSQNGAEAFF. In DNA form, the CDR3 reads TGTGCCAGCAGCCAAAACGGGGCTGAAGCTTTCTTT.

In its sample, this clone was seen a few times. The V and J genes are TRBV7-3 and TRBJ1-2; 9 bases are a match to TRBD1. CDR3 length: 13 residues. Germline-derived CDR1 and CDR2 are SGHTA and FQGTGA. The junction had 8 bases not matched to a gene; V was cut back by 4 bases and J by 11 bases. As DNA, the CDR3 is TGTGCCAGCAGCTCTGGGACAGGGCTTTTTTACACCTTC. Residues: CASSSGTGLFYTF.

V is TRBV25-1 and J is TRBJ2-1, with D possibly TRBD2 on 6 matching bases. Germline loops: CDR1 MGHDK, CDR2 SYGVNS. The CDR3 is made up of 16 amino acids. Deletions cut 2 bases from V and 8 bases from J, with 19 bases between. In DNA, the CDR3 is TGTGCCAGCAGTGAACGTCCCTTGACTAGGGCCGATGAGCAGTTCTTC. As protein: CASSERPLTRADEQFF. Drawing the rest from reference TRBV25-1 and TRBJ2-1, the complete variable domain is EADIYQTPRYLVIGTGKKITLECSQTMGHDKMYWYQQDPGMELHLIHYSYGVNSTEKGDLSSESTVSRIRTEHFPLTLESARPSHTSQYLCASSERPLTRADEQFFGPGTRLTVL.